This T cell receptor beta chain was captured by sequencing in a study of blood T cell repertoires in COVID-19. In terms of age and location, participants ranged from about 18 to 89 years and lived in about 25 US areas. Cohort assignment relied on participant-reported clinical history. The J segment lost 1 base and the V segment lost 1 base, leaving 4 bases of the junction unmatched. CDR1 is SGHVS and CDR2 is FQNEAQ in the germline V gene. The CDR3 extends over 16 amino acids. Study processing details: From reference gene primer amplification, estimates of nucleated cell counts were derived. Profiling relied on immunoSEQ multiplex PCR, and the TCRdb table lists in-frame clones only, not all of them. The V and J calls and clone size are taken from that table; D and trimming were inferred from the DNA. The sample has hundreds of thousands of clones, around 90% seen once; the top ten hold 1.5% to 2%.

Sample: PBMCs or T cells enriched from blood (not recorded which). This TCR was sampled from a woman under 30 who had recovered from COVID-19. The V call is TRBV7-8, the J call TRBJ2-3; 8 nucleotides align to TRBD2. The CDR3 DNA follows: TGTGCCAGCAGCTTAGGAGTGACTAGCGGCACAGATACGCAGTATTTT. It specifies CASSLGVTSGTDTQYF.